This T cell receptor beta chain was observed in a study of blood T cell repertoires in COVID-19. Produced via immunoSEQ multiplex PCR; TCRdb's table is partial and in-frame only. The sample shows approximately 190,000 clones, about 80% of them seen only once. Seattle's enrolled individuals joined amid active infection and were then monitored longitudinally. The V gene lost 0 bases and the J gene lost 0 bases, with 9 bases spanning the gap. This CDR3 comprises 17 residues. The germline V gene has CDR1 SNHLY and CDR2 FYNNEI. The receptor was isolated from a woman aged 60 to 75 with COVID-19, enrolled during active disease. The V call is TRBV2, the J call TRBJ2-6, with unresolved D. What was sequenced was peripheral blood. The CDR3: CASSEAADISGANVLTF. The CDR3 nucleotides are TGTGCCAGCAGTGAAGCTGCAGACATCTCTGGGGCCAACGTCCTGACTTTC.